This T cell receptor (beta chain) was documented in a study of control samples from healthy donors and cancer patients. There are 16 residues in the CDR3. Germline loops: CDR1 WSHSY, CDR2 SAAADI. The germline V and J ends were trimmed by 6 bases and 0 bases, with 15 bases remaining between them. This table comes from immunoSEQ multiplex PCR, and its TCRdb copy is limited to in-frame clones, with some not included. The sample holds some 95,000 clones, 79% seen once. This TCR came from a woman in her 30s in good health. The rearrangement uses TRBV10-2 and TRBJ2-4, with D uncertain. The sample was blood. The CDR3 DNA is TGCGCCAGCAGGCAGGCGATAAAGGAAGCCAAAAACATTCAGTACTTC. As protein: CASRQAIKEAKNIQYF.